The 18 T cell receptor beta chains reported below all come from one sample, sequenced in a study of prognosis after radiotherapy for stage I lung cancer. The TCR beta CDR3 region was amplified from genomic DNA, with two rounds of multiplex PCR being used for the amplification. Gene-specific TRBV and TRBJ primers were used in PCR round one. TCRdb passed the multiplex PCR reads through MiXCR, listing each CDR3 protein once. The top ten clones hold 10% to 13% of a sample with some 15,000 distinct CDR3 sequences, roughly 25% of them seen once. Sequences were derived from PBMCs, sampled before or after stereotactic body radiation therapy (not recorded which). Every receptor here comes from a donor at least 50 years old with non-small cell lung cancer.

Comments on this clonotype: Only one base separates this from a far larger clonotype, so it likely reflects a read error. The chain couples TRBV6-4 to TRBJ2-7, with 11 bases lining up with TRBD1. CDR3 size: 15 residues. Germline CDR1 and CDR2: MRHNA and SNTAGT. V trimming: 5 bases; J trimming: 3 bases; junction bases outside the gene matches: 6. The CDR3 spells CASSLRDRGIYEQYF. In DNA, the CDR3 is TGTGCCAGCAGTCTCCGGGACAGGGGGATCTACGAGCAGTACTTC.

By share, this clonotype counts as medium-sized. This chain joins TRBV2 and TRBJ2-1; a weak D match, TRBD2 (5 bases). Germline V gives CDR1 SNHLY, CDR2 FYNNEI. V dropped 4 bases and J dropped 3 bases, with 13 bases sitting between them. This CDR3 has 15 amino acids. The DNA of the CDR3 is TGTGCCAGCAGTGGGGGAGTTACAAGCTACAATGAGCAGTTCTTC. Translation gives CASSGGVTSYNEQFF.

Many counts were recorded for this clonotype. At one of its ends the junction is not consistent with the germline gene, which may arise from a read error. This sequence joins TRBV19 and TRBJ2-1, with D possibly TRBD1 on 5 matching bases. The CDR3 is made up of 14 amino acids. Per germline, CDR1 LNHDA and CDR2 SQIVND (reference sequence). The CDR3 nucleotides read TGTGCCAGTAGTGCAGGACACCCGAGGAATGGGCAGTTCTTC. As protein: CASSAGHPRNGQFF.

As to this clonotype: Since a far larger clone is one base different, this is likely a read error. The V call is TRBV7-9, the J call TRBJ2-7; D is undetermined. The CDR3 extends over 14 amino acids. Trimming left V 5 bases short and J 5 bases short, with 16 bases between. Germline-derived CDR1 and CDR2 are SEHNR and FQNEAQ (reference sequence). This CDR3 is CASSPSAHLHEQYF. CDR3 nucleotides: TGTGCCAGCAGCCCTTCCGCCCATCTCCACGAGCAGTACTTC. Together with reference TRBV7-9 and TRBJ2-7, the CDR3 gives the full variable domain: DTGVSQNPRHKITKRGQNVTFRCDPISEHNRLYWYRQTLGQGPEFLTYFQNEAQLEKSRLLSDRFSAERPKGSFSTLEIQRTEQGDSAMYLCASSPSAHLHEQYFGPGTRLTVT.

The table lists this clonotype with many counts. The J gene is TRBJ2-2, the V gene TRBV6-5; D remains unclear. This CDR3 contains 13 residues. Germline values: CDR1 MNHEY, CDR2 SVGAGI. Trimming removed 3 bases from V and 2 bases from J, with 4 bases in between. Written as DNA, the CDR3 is TGTGCCAGCAGTTATTTTAACACCGGGGAGCTGTTTTTT. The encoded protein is CASSYFNTGELFF.

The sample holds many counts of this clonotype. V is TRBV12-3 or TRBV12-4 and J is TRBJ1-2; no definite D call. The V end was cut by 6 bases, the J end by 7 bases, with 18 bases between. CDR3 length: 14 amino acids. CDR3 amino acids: CASRDSRAWGGYTF. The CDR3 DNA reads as TGTGCCAGCAGAGATTCCCGGGCCTGGGGTGGCTACACCTTC.

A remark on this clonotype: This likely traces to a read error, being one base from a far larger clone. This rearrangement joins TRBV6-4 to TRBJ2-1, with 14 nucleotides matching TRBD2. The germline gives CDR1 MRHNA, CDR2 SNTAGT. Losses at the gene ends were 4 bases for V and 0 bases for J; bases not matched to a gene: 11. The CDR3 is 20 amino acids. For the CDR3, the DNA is TGTGCCAGCAGTGCCCACCCGGGACTAGCGGGAGTTAGCTCCTACAATGAGCAGTTCTTC. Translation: CASSAHPGLAGVSSYNEQFF.

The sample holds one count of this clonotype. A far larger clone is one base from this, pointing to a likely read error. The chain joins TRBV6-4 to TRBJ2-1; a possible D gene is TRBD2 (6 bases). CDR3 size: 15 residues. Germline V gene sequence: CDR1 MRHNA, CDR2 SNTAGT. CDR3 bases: TGTGCCAGCAGTTACTCTAGCGCCTCCTACAATGAGCAGTTCTTC. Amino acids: CASSYSSASYNEQFF.

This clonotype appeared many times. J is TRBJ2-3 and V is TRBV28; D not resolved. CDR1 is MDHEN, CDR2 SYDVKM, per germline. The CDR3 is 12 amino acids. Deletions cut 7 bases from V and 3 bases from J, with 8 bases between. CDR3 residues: CASTLGTDTQYF. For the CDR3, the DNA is TGTGCCAGCACCCTCGGTACAGATACGCAGTATTTT. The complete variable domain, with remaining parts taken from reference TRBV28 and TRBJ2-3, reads DVKVTQSSRYLVKRTGEKVFLECVQDMDHENMFWYRQDPGLGLRLIYFSYDVKMKEKGDIPEGYSVSREKKERFSLILESASTNQTSMYLCASTLGTDTQYFGPGTRLTVL.

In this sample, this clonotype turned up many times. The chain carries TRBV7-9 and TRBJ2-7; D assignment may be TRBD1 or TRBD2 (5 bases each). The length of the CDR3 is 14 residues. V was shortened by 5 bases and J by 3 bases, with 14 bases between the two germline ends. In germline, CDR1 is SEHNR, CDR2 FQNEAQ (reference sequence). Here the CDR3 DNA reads TGTGCCAGCAGCCCGGGACGGTCCTTCTACGAGCAGTACTTC. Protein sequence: CASSPGRSFYEQYF.

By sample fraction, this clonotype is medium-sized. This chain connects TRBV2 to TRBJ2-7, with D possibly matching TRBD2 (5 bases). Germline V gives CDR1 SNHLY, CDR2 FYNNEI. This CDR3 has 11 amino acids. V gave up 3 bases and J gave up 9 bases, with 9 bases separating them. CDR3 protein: CASSDGGGQYF. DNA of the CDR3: TGTGCCAGCAGTGATGGAGGTGGGCAGTACTTC.

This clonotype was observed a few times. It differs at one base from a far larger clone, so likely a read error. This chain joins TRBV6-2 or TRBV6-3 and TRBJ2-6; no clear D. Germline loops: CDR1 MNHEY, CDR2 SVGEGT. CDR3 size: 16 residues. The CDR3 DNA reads TGTGCCAGCAGCCGCAAGCCCGTCTCTCGGGCCAACGTCCTGACTTTC. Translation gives CASSRKPVSRANVLTF.

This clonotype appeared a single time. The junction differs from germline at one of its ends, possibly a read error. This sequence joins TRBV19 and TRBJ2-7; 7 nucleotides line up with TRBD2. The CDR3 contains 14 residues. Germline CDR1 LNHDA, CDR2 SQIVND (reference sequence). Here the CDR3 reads CSSSLGSGNYEQYF. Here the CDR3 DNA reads TGCTCCAGTAGTTTGGGGAGCGGGAACTACGAGCAGTACTTC.

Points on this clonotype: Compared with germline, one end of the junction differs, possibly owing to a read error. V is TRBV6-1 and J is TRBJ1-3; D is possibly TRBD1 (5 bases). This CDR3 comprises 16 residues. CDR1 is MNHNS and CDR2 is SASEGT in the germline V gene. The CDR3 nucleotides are TGTACCAGCAGAGACGGGACGGCCTGGTCAGGAAGCACCATATATTTT. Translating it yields CTSRDGTAWSGSTIYF.

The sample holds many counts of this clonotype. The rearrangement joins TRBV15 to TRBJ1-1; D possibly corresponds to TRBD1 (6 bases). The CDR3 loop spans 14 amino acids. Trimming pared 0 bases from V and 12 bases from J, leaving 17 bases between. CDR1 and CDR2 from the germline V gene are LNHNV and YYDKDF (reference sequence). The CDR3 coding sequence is TGTGCCACCAGCAGAGATCTATACAGGGCTAGAACTTTCTTT. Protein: CATSRDLYRARTFF.

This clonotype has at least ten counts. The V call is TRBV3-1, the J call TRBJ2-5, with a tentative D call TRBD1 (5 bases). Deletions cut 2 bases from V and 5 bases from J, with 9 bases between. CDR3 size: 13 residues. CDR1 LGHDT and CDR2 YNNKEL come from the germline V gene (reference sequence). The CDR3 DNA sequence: TGTGCCAGCAGCCAAAGGGGTTCTGAGACCCAGTACTTC. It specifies CASSQRGSETQYF.

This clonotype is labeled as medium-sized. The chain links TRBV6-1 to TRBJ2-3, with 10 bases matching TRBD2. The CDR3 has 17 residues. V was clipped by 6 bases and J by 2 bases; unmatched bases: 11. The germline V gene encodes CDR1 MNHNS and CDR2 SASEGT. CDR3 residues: CASSPSVGLAVTDTQYF. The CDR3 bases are TGTGCCAGCAGCCCCTCGGTCGGACTAGCGGTCACAGATACGCAGTATTTT.

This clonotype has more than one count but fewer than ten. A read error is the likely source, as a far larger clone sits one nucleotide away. CDR3 residues: CAFPKQTSGKYQETQYF. The CDR3 DNA is TGTGCCTTTCCAAAACAGACTAGCGGCAAGTACCAAGAGACCCAGTACTTC. The chain carries TRBV7-2 and TRBJ2-5, with 9 bases identical to TRBD2. Germline CDR1 and CDR2: SGHTA and FQGNSA. The CDR3 consists of 17 residues. V was pared by 11 bases and J by 0 bases, with 16 bases of the junction left unmatched.